A single sample is the source of the 30 T cell receptor beta chains below, sequenced in a study of cytomegalovirus exposure and HLA in healthy donors. This PCR relied on a set of 60 Vbeta primers and 13 Jbeta primers. Only in-frame clones appear in the TCRdb table, and some are missing; sequencing was by immunoSEQ multiplex PCR. The table has around 110,000 clones, 65% to 85% seen once. The sample comprised PBMCs. The receptors were gathered from a man younger than 35 in good health and CMV-seronegative.

The chain recombines TRBV11-3 with TRBJ2-1, with 10 bases matching TRBD2. The CDR3 length is 15 residues. Germline V gives CDR1 SGHNT, CDR2 YENEEA. Germline trimming cut 5 bases from V and 9 bases from J; bases unmatched to any gene: 10. The CDR3 DNA is TGTGCCAGCAGCCGTGGACTAGCGGTGGGTGGTGAGCAGTTCTTC. Protein product: CASSRGLAVGGEQFF.

The V call is TRBV27, the J call TRBJ2-2; perhaps TRBD1 as D (6 bases). Germline assignment: CDR1 MNHEY and CDR2 SMNVEV (reference sequence). CDR3 length: 15 residues. V was trimmed by 3 bases and J by 2 bases, leaving 10 bases between them. The CDR3: CASSFLGQNTGELFF. Written as DNA, the CDR3 is TGTGCCAGCAGTTTTTTGGGACAAAACACCGGGGAGCTGTTTTTT.

The CDR3 protein is CASRVDNSNQPQHF. DNA for the CDR3: TGTGCCAGCAGGGTTGACAATAGCAATCAGCCCCAGCATTTT. V gene TRBV6-1 combines with J gene TRBJ1-5; the D is unclear. The CDR3 consists of 14 residues. V dropped 6 bases and J dropped 0 bases, with 9 bases sitting between them. The germline CDR1 and CDR2 sequences are MNHNS and SASEGT.

The V gene is TRBV5-1, the J gene TRBJ2-5; D is unresolved. Trimming stripped 1 base from V and 0 bases from J, with 10 bases between. In germline, CDR1 is SGHRS, CDR2 YFSETQ. CDR3 size: 15 residues. The CDR3 nucleotides read TGCGCCAGCAGCTTGCGTGGGCTGTACCAAGAGACCCAGTACTTC. This encodes CASSLRGLYQETQYF.

The J gene is TRBJ2-6, the V gene TRBV5-8; D possibly corresponds to TRBD1 (5 bases). V dropped 0 bases and J dropped 0 bases, with 10 bases sitting between them. The CDR3 spans 17 residues. CDR1 and CDR2 (germline): SGHTS, YDEGEE. The CDR3 region has the DNA TGTGCCAGCAGCTTGGGACAGTTATTCTCTGGGGCCAACGTCCTGACTTTC. It encodes CASSLGQLFSGANVLTF. The entire variable domain, with the rest obtained from reference TRBV5-8 and TRBJ2-6, is as follows: EAGVTQSPTHLIKTRGQQATLRCSPISGHTSVYWYQQALGLGLQFLLWYDEGEERNRGNFPPRFSGRQFPNYSSELNVNALELEDSALYLCASSLGQLFSGANVLTFGAGSRLTVL.

The chain's CDR3 is CASSNTRGGGGYTF. CDR3 nucleotides: TGTGCCAGCAGCAATACTAGAGGGGGCGGAGGCTACACCTTC. The chain links TRBV5-6 to TRBJ1-2; the match to TRBD1 covers 7 bases. Trimming removed 4 bases from V and 8 bases from J; junction bases left unmatched: 11. The CDR3 loop spans 14 amino acids. Germline CDR1 and CDR2: SGHDT and YYEEEE.

V is TRBV7-3 and J is TRBJ2-3; tentative D call: TRBD1 (6 bases). CDR1 SGHTA and CDR2 FQGTGA come from the germline V gene. The CDR3 totals 13 residues. The ends were cut back, 3 bases at V and 2 bases at J, with 6 bases in the middle. CDR3 sequence: CASSLGATDTQYF. CDR3 bases: TGTGCCAGCAGCTTGGGGGCCACAGATACGCAGTATTTT.

The chain links TRBV5-8 to TRBJ2-3, with TRBD2 matching over 9 bases. The CDR3 sequence is 16 residues long. V lost 2 bases, J lost 4 bases, and 8 bases stayed unmatched. From germline, CDR1 is SGHTS and CDR2 YDEGEE. The CDR3 bases are TGTGCCAGCAGCTTTCGTAGCGGGGGTCTGGCAGATACGCAGTATTTT. Amino acid sequence: CASSFRSGGLADTQYF.

The V and J genes are TRBV27 and TRBJ1-1, with a tentative D call TRBD1 (5 bases). Trimming pared 1 base from V and 3 bases from J, leaving 9 bases between. CDR3 length: 14 residues. CDR1 and CDR2 (germline): MNHEY, SMNVEV (reference sequence). The CDR3 loop reads CASSLWGGDTEAFF. CDR3 DNA sequence: TGTGCCAGCAGTTTATGGGGGGGAGACACTGAAGCTTTCTTT.

CDR3 bases: TGTGCCAGCAGCCAAAACTCAGGATACAATCAGCCCCAGCATTTT. Protein: CASSQNSGYNQPQHF. V usage is TRBV4-2 and J usage is TRBJ1-5; D is uncertain. Looked up from germline, CDR1 is LGHNA and CDR2 is YNFKEQ. Trimming cost V 2 bases and J 3 bases, with 11 bases left between them. This CDR3 is 15 amino acids long.

V usage is TRBV7-6 and J usage is TRBJ2-7, with a tentative D call TRBD1 (6 bases). The CDR3 has 12 amino acids. The ends were cut back, 7 bases at V and 6 bases at J, with 13 bases in the middle. Germline loops: CDR1 SGHVS, CDR2 FNYEAQ. This CDR3 is CASTGTPGEQYF. The CDR3 DNA reads TGTGCCAGCACAGGGACACCGGGCGAGCAGTACTTC. Full variable domain (missing parts from reference TRBV7-6 and TRBJ2-7): GAGVSQSPRYKVTKRGQDVALRCDPISGHVSLYWYRQALGQGPEFLTYFNYEAQQDKSGLPNDRFSAERPEGSISTLTIQRTEQRDSAMYRCASTGTPGEQYFGPGTRLTVT.

A few counts support this clone. The chain is built from TRBV6-5 and TRBJ1-5; D is ambiguous. Looked up from germline, CDR1 is MNHEY and CDR2 is SVGAGI. The ends were cut back, 5 bases at V and 0 bases at J, with 11 bases in the middle. This CDR3 region has 15 residues. Here the CDR3 DNA reads TGTGCCAGCAGTCCCAACTTTTATAGCAATCAGCCCCAGCATTTT. Its protein product is CASSPNFYSNQPQHF.

The chain employs TRBV2 and TRBJ1-2; TRBD1 matches at 9 bases. J lost 8 bases, V lost 3 bases, and 7 bases had no gene match. This CDR3 contains 14 residues. Per the germline V gene, CDR1 is SNHLY and CDR2 is FYNNEI. The CDR3 region has the DNA TGTGCCAGCAGTGATGTACAGGGGGCGCGGGGCTACACCTTC. This gives the protein CASSDVQGARGYTF.

The CDR3: CASGGDQSHEQYF. Here the CDR3 DNA reads TGTGCCAGCGGGGGGGATCAATCCCACGAGCAGTACTTC. The rearrangement uses TRBV10-3 and TRBJ2-7; 9 bases map to TRBD2. There are 13 residues in the CDR3. Germline-derived CDR1 and CDR2 are ENHRY and SYGVKD. With V trimmed by 10 bases and J by 5 bases, 9 bases remained unmatched.

Concerning this clone itself: An end of the junction does not agree with germline; a read error may underlie this. V gene TRBV4-1 combines with J gene TRBJ1-2; weak D call: TRBD1 (6 bases). The CDR3 contains 17 residues. The V gene's germline CDR1 is MGHRA and CDR2 YSYEKL. The CDR3 spells CASSQGRFSRTGGGYPF. As DNA, the CDR3 is TGCGCCAGCAGCCAAGGCCGTTTTAGCCGTACGGGTGGGGGCTACCCCTTC.

The chain carries TRBV6-5 and TRBJ2-5, with TRBD2 matching 13 bases. J lost 0 bases, V lost 4 bases, and 2 bases had no gene match. The CDR3 loop spans 16 amino acids. Per germline, CDR1 MNHEY and CDR2 SVGAGI. This CDR3 is CASSSTSGGYQETQYF. For the CDR3, the DNA is TGTGCCAGCAGTTCGACTAGCGGGGGGTACCAAGAGACCCAGTACTTC.

The chain joins TRBV27 to TRBJ1-6, with D perhaps TRBD1 (5 bases). This CDR3 has 16 amino acids. V lost 6 bases and J lost 6, with 18 bases in between. Germline CDR1 and CDR2: MNHEY and SMNVEV (reference sequence). The CDR3 sequence is CASRGGGRVSNSPLHF. The CDR3, as DNA: TGTGCCAGCAGGGGGGGTGGGAGGGTCAGTAATTCACCCCTCCACTTT.

This clone has a handful of counts. J is TRBJ2-1 and V is TRBV5-1, with TRBD2 identical over 15 bases. Trimming removed 2 bases from V and 9 bases from J; junction bases left unmatched: 9. The CDR3 spans 17 residues. Germline V CDR1 and CDR2: SGHRS, YFSETQ. The CDR3 nucleotides read TGCGCCAGCAGCTTTGACGCCGGACTAGCGGGGGGGGGTGAGCAGTTCTTC. Protein sequence: CASSFDAGLAGGGEQFF.

This chain's CDR3 is CASSQRPGGLGYEQYF. The CDR3 DNA follows: TGCGCCAGCAGCCAAAGACCCGGGGGGCTGGGCTACGAGCAGTACTTC. The chain uses TRBV4-3 and TRBJ2-7; possible D gene TRBD2, 7 bases. The CDR3 spans 16 residues. Per the germline V gene, CDR1 is LGHNA and CDR2 is YSLEER. The V end lost 2 bases, the J end lost 3 bases, and 17 bases lay between the germline ends.

The V gene is TRBV7-2, the J gene TRBJ1-2, with TRBD1 matching 8 bases. The CDR3 sequence is 15 residues long. J gave up 4 bases and V 5 bases, and 9 bases lay outside the gene matches. CDR1 and CDR2 (germline): SGHTA, FQGNSA. The CDR3 sequence is CASSQGAGYGYGYTF. For the CDR3, the DNA is TGTGCCAGCAGCCAGGGGGCGGGGTATGGCTATGGCTACACCTTC.

V and J are TRBV2 and TRBJ2-2; D perhaps matches TRBD1 (6 bases). This CDR3 has 16 residues. The V end was cut by 6 bases, the J end by 7 bases, with 21 bases between. CDR1 and CDR2 from the germline V gene are SNHLY and FYNNEI. Here the CDR3 DNA reads TGTGCCAGCAGCCCCGTTGGGGCAGGGGATGGCGGGGAGCTGTTTTTT. Its protein product is CASSPVGAGDGGELFF.

The chain joins TRBV7-2 to TRBJ2-7; 8 bases are shared with TRBD1. The CDR3 spans 14 residues. Trimming took 4 bases from V and 5 from J; bases not matched to a gene: 7. Germline lookup yields CDR1 SGHTA and CDR2 FQGNSA. The CDR3 DNA follows: TGTGCCAGCAGCTCCCGACAGGGGCTTCACGAGCAGTACTTC. Residues: CASSSRQGLHEQYF. The variable domain in full, completed from reference TRBV7-2 and TRBJ2-7, reads GAGVSQSPSNKVTEKGKDVELRCDPISGHTALYWYRQSLGQGLEFLIYFQGNSAPDKSGLPSDRFSAERTGGSVSTLTIQRTQQEDSAVYLCASSSRQGLHEQYFGPGTRLTVT.

J is TRBJ2-7 and V is TRBV6-5; D might be TRBD1 (6 bases). V lost 2 bases to trimming and J lost 4 bases, with 15 bases between them. The CDR3 has 15 amino acids. Germline assignment: CDR1 MNHEY and CDR2 SVGAGI. The CDR3 nucleotides read TGTGCCAGCAGTTACGGGACGTCAGGGACATACGAGCAGTACTTC. Its protein is CASSYGTSGTYEQYF.

This chain joins TRBV6-5 and TRBJ1-1, with 9 bases lining up with TRBD1. The J segment lost 6 bases and the V segment lost 6 bases, leaving 8 bases of the junction unmatched. Germline CDR1 MNHEY, CDR2 SVGAGI. The CDR3 consists of 14 residues. The CDR3 coding sequence is TGTGCCAGCAGGGGGACAGGGACGGCATCTGAAGCTTTCTTT. Its translation: CASRGTGTASEAFF.

The chain has TRBV28 and TRBJ1-4; possible D gene TRBD1, 5 bases. CDR3 length: 13 residues. Per germline, CDR1 MDHEN and CDR2 SYDVKM. V lost 6 bases to trimming and J lost 10 bases, with 15 bases between them. CDR3 in DNA: TGTGCCAGCAGACCCGCCGGGGGGTTAAAACTGTTTTTT. Translated: CASRPAGGLKLFF.

The chain joins TRBV27 to TRBJ1-4, with D tentatively TRBD1 (6 bases). Germline V gene lookup returns CDR1 MNHEY and CDR2 SMNVEV (reference sequence). This CDR3 has 17 amino acids. Trimming stripped 1 base from V and 10 bases from J, with 22 bases between. The CDR3 spells CASSLWGQEEVKGKLFF. The CDR3 bases are TGTGCCAGCAGTTTATGGGGGCAAGAGGAGGTGAAGGGAAAACTGTTTTTT.

The J gene is TRBJ1-6, the V gene TRBV19; the D gene is possibly TRBD1 (5 bases). Looked up from germline, CDR1 is LNHDA and CDR2 is SQIVND (reference sequence). This CDR3 spans 14 amino acids. Trimming cost V 5 bases and J 8 bases, with 13 bases left between them. Here the CDR3 DNA reads TGTGCCAGTAGTCTGGGGCCGGGGGATTCACCCCTCCACTTT. This sequence encodes CASSLGPGDSPLHF.

The J gene is TRBJ1-4, the V gene TRBV19; D unresolved. The CDR3 runs 14 residues. CDR1 and CDR2 from the germline V gene are LNHDA and SQIVND (reference sequence). The V gene lost 3 bases and the J gene lost 4 bases, with 9 bases spanning the gap. This CDR3 is CASSIGRNNEKLFF. The CDR3, as DNA: TGTGCCAGTAGTATCGGCAGGAATAATGAAAAACTGTTTTTT.

The chain joins TRBV6-4 to TRBJ2-3; 10 bases match TRBD1. Germline loops: CDR1 MRHNA, CDR2 SNTAGT. The CDR3 contains 14 residues. The junction had 1 base not matched to a gene; V was cut back by 6 bases and J by 1 base. The DNA for the CDR3 is TGTGCCAGCAGCGGACAGGGGGGCACAGATACGCAGTATTTT. Translation: CASSGQGGTDTQYF.

This clone showed up just a few times. Because the CDR3's place on the DNA is in doubt, the DNA is left out and the CDR3 is given as listed by TCRdb. The chain uses TRBV19 and TRBJ2-1; the table's D call, TRBD2, has no DNA check behind it. Per germline, CDR1 LNHDA and CDR2 SQIVND (reference sequence). Both ends counted, the CDR3 spans 16 residues. The chain's CDR3 is CASSIFLRGGYNEQFF.